This T cell receptor (beta chain) was captured by sequencing in a study of patients and donors after allogeneic stem cell transplantation. At least ten counts were recorded for this clonotype. TCRdb reprocessed the RT-PCR reads via MiXCR and lists one record per CDR3 protein. This repertoire shows about 87,000 distinct CDR3 sequences, around 5% found once; its top ten account for approximately 2.5%. Germline trimming cut 4 bases from V and 2 bases from J; bases unmatched to any gene: 5. There are 15 residues in the CDR3. CDR1 is SQVTM, CDR2 ANQGSEA, per germline. This sequence originates from a human donor who was either an allogeneic HSCT recipient or a stem cell or donor lymphocyte infusion donor (not recorded which). It is not recorded whose cells these are; they may come from a transplant donor. Source material: blood, either unsorted or a sorted T cell fraction (not recorded which). This chain joins TRBV29-1 and TRBJ2-3; 11 bases match TRBD2. CDR3 sequence: CSVVGTSGSTDTQYF. In nucleotides, the CDR3 is TGCAGCGTTGTAGGGACTAGCGGATCCACAGATACGCAGTATTTT.